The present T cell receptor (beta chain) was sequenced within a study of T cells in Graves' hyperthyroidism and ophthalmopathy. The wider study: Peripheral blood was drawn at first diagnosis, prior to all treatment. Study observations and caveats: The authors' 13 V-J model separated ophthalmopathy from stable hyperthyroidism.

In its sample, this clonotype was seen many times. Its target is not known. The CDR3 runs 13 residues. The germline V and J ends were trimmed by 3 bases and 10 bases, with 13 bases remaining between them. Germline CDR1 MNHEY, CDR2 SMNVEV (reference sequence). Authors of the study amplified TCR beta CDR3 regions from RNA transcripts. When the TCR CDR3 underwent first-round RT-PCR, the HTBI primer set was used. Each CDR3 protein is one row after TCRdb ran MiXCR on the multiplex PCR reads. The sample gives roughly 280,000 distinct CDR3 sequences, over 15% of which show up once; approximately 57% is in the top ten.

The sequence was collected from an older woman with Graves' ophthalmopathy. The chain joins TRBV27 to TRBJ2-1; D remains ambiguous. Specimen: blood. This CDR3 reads CASSLISGREQFF. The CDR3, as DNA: TGTGCCAGCAGTTTGATATCCGGCCGGGAGCAGTTCTTC.